These 24 T cell receptor beta chains came from one sample sequenced in a study of Ad26.COV2.S vaccination and SARS-CoV-2 variants. The assay was immunoSEQ multiplex PCR, and TCRdb's table has in-frame clones only and misses some. The sample consists of 400,000 to 450,000 clones, 90% of them appearing once. The treatment denotes: around 19 received Ad26.COV2.S at low or high dose, single or two shots; about 5 received placebo; per-sample allocation not given. Repertoires come from day 63 after the first vaccine or placebo injection. This specimen consisted of peripheral blood, obtained in a trial of Ad26.COV2.S vaccine versus placebo. All receptors derive from a person between 18 and 65 years old who received the Ad26.COV2.S COVID-19 vaccine or a placebo.

The table lists this clone with a few counts. This chain uses TRBV27 with TRBJ1-3, with a tentative D call TRBD1 (6 bases). V was trimmed by 5 bases and J by 0 bases, leaving 11 bases between them. Germline CDR1 and CDR2: MNHEY and SMNVEV (reference sequence). This CDR3 contains 15 residues. CDR3 in amino acids: CASSLQGFSGNTIYF. The CDR3 nucleotides read TGTGCCAGCAGTCTACAGGGCTTCTCTGGAAACACCATATATTTT.

This sequence joins TRBV14 and TRBJ2-7; 7 bases agree with TRBD2. Germline lookup yields CDR1 SGHDN and CDR2 FVKESK. V shed 3 bases, J shed 6 bases, and the junction held 14 bases outside the gene matches. This CDR3 spans 16 amino acids. This CDR3 is CASSHWGGLLPAEQYF. Written as DNA, the CDR3 is TGTGCCAGCAGCCACTGGGGGGGACTCCTTCCTGCCGAGCAGTACTTC.

This CDR3 reads CAISEGKNEQFF. CDR3 bases: TGTGCCATCAGTGAGGGGAAGAATGAGCAGTTCTTC. The chain has TRBV10-3 and TRBJ2-1; the D is unclear. Trimming shortened V by 2 bases and J by 7 bases, and 6 bases separated the two germline ends. The germline V gene has CDR1 ENHRY and CDR2 SYGVKD. There are 12 residues in the CDR3.

The rearrangement joins TRBV28 to TRBJ2-7, with 9 bases that match TRBD1. V was clipped by 4 bases and J by 4 bases; unmatched bases: 5. This CDR3 is built from 14 residues. CDR1 is MDHEN, CDR2 SYDVKM, per germline. The CDR3 coding sequence is TGTGCCAGCAGTTCCGGGACAGGGATTTACGAGCAGTACTTC. Translating gives CASSSGTGIYEQYF.

The V and J genes are TRBV5-4 and TRBJ2-7, with TRBD2 identical over 8 bases. Germline trimming cut 4 bases from V and 0 bases from J; bases unmatched to any gene: 9. The V gene's germline CDR1 is SGHNT and CDR2 YYREEE (reference sequence). This CDR3 contains 16 residues. CDR3 region: CASSGETSESSYEQYF. CDR3 nucleotides: TGTGCCAGCAGCGGAGAGACTAGCGAGAGCTCCTACGAGCAGTACTTC.

V gene TRBV2 combines with J gene TRBJ2-3; 7 bases are a match to TRBD1. J was trimmed by 2 bases and V by 8 bases; bases with no gene match: 16. In germline, CDR1 is SNHLY, CDR2 FYNNEI. This CDR3 has 17 residues. Here the CDR3 reads CASYLGMSGGLTDTQYF. The CDR3, as DNA: TGTGCCAGCTACTTAGGGATGTCAGGGGGTCTCACAGATACGCAGTATTTT.

About this clone: Germline is not matched at one junction end, which may reflect a read error. The CDR3 protein is CSVEDLPTGLTFTETFF. CDR3 coding DNA: TGCAGCGTTGAAGATCTCCCGACAGGGCTGACGTTCACTGAAACTTTCTTT. The chain employs TRBV29-1 and TRBJ1-1, with 7 bases lining up with TRBD1. Germline V lookup: CDR1 SQVTM, CDR2 ANQGSEA. The CDR3 extends over 17 amino acids. Supplemented by reference TRBV29-1 and TRBJ1-1, the full variable domain reads SAVISQKPSRDICQRGTSLTIQCQVDSQVTMMFWYRQQPGQSLTLIATANQGSEATYESGFVIDKFPISRPNLTFSTLTVSNMSPEDSSIYLCSVEDLPTGLTFTETFFGQGTRLTVV.

The chain combines TRBV6-1 with TRBJ2-5; no clear D. The V gene's germline CDR1 is MNHNS and CDR2 SASEGT. The CDR3 has 17 residues. The germline V and J ends were trimmed by 1 base and 1 base, with 16 bases remaining between them. The CDR3 reads CASSEGFRDPSQETQYF. In DNA, the CDR3 is TGTGCCAGCAGTGAAGGATTTAGAGACCCGAGCCAAGAGACCCAGTACTTC.

V usage is TRBV6-5 and J usage is TRBJ2-1; 8 bases line up with TRBD2. The CDR3 extends over 15 amino acids. CDR1 is MNHEY, CDR2 SVGAGI, per germline. V trimming: 6 bases; J trimming: 15 bases; junction bases outside the gene matches: 19. The CDR3 region has the DNA TGTGCCAGCAGAGGATGGGGTAGCGGGGAACCCAGGGGGTTCTTC. Protein: CASRGWGSGEPRGFF.

The chain couples TRBV4-2 to TRBJ2-2, with a possible D match to TRBD2 (5 bases). Between the trimmed V and J ends, which lost 1 base and 1 base, there was a span of 10 bases. The CDR3 covers 16 residues. CDR1 and CDR2 (germline): LGHNA, YNFKEQ. CDR3 residues: CASSQVLGKNTGELFF. The CDR3 region has the DNA TGTGCCAGCAGCCAAGTCCTCGGGAAGAACACCGGGGAGCTGTTTTTT.

J is TRBJ1-1 and V is TRBV23-1; D is undetermined. TRBV23-1 is identified as an open reading frame with a role that is uncertain. This CDR3 is built from 20 residues. V was clipped by 0 bases and J by 3 bases, with 26 bases between them. The CDR3: CASSQSGPGSRRPPDTEAFF. CDR3 nucleotide sequence: TGCGCCAGCAGTCAATCAGGGCCCGGGTCCCGTCGGCCTCCCGACACTGAAGCTTTCTTT.

This rearrangement joins TRBV6-5 to TRBJ2-3, with D perhaps TRBD1 (5 bases). Trimming took 5 bases from V and 4 from J, leaving 10 bases between them. CDR1 is MNHEY and CDR2 is SVGAGI in the germline V gene. CDR3 length: 13 amino acids. The CDR3 protein is CASSPLRADTQYF. In nucleotides, the CDR3 is TGTGCCAGCAGTCCCCTCAGGGCAGATACGCAGTATTTT.

V is TRBV21-1 and J is TRBJ1-4. TRBV21-1 is marked as a pseudogene. This CDR3 contains 15 residues. CDR3 nucleotides: TGTGCCAGCAGCAACTCCGGGATTTTTAATGAAAAACTGTTTTTT. Translated, it gives CASSNSGIFNEKLFF.

The J gene is TRBJ2-2, the V gene TRBV25-1; the D call may be TRBD1 or TRBD2 (6 bases each). V lost 2 bases and J 3 bases, leaving 13 bases between the germline ends. This CDR3 comprises 16 residues. Germline V gives CDR1 MGHDK, CDR2 SYGVNS. As DNA, the CDR3 is TGTGCCAGCAGTGAAGGGCCAGGGGACTACACCGGGGAGCTGTTTTTT. Protein: CASSEGPGDYTGELFF. Combining the CDR3 with reference TRBV25-1 and TRBJ2-2 gives the whole variable domain EADIYQTPRYLVIGTGKKITLECSQTMGHDKMYWYQQDPGMELHLIHYSYGVNSTEKGDLSSESTVSRIRTEHFPLTLESARPSHTSQYLCASSEGPGDYTGELFFGEGSRLTVL.

This chain links TRBV19 with TRBJ2-3; D is tentatively TRBD1 or TRBD2 (6 bases each). This CDR3 has 15 residues. V gave up 3 bases and J gave up 2 bases, with 12 bases separating them. Germline CDR1 is LNHDA and CDR2 is SQIVND (reference sequence). The CDR3 spells CASSIRGQITDTQYF. The CDR3 nucleotides are TGTGCCAGTAGTATTCGGGGGCAGATCACAGATACGCAGTATTTT.

The chain links TRBV2 to TRBJ1-4; 11 nucleotides match TRBD1. The CDR3 runs to 15 residues. The V and J ends lost 6 bases and 7 bases, in that order; junction bases with no gene match: 7. From germline, CDR1 is SNHLY and CDR2 FYNNEI. CDR3 nucleotide sequence: TGTGCCAGCAGGGACAGGGGGCGCATCGGTGAAAAACTGTTTTTT. Protein sequence: CASRDRGRIGEKLFF.

The rearrangement uses TRBV4-1 and TRBJ2-7, with TRBD2 identical over 9 bases. V lost 4 bases, J lost 0 bases, and 10 bases stayed unmatched. Germline lookup yields CDR1 MGHRA and CDR2 YSYEKL. This CDR3 spans 17 amino acids. The CDR3 here is CASSPLGLASVSYEQYF. The CDR3 region has the DNA TGCGCCAGCAGCCCTTTAGGACTAGCGTCTGTCTCCTACGAGCAGTACTTC.

V usage is TRBV7-3 and J usage is TRBJ2-1; tentatively, D is TRBD1 (5 bases). Trimming removed 1 base at V and 3 bases at J, with 13 bases between. CDR1 and CDR2 (germline): SGHTA, FQGTGA. CDR3 length equals 16 residues. Here the CDR3 reads CASSLIGRAVYNEQFF. CDR3 in DNA: TGTGCCAGCAGCTTAATAGGCAGGGCGGTCTACAATGAGCAGTTCTTC.

The V call is TRBV27, the J call TRBJ1-6; D is unresolved. The V and J ends lost 10 bases and 4 bases respectively, with 11 bases between them. The CDR3 is 13 residues long. Germline V gene sequence: CDR1 MNHEY, CDR2 SMNVEV (reference sequence). CDR3 nucleotides: TGTGCCACAGCAAGAGGTTATAATTCACCCCTCCACTTT. Translated, it gives CATARGYNSPLHF.

The V and J genes are TRBV5-1 and TRBJ2-6; D possibly uses TRBD1 or TRBD2 (5 bases each). Per germline, CDR1 SGHRS and CDR2 YFSETQ. The CDR3 totals 15 residues. Trimming stripped 9 bases from V and 2 bases from J, with 15 bases between. DNA for the CDR3: TGCGCCACTGCCGAGGGGAATGCTGGGGCCAACGTCCTGACTTTC. This translates into CATAEGNAGANVLTF.

This clone has only a few counts. The V and J genes are TRBV7-2 and TRBJ2-3; 14 nucleotides line up with TRBD2. V lost 7 bases to trimming and J lost 6 bases; unmatched junction nucleotides: 9. CDR3 length equals 16 residues. Looked up from germline, CDR1 is SGHTA and CDR2 is FQGNSA. CDR3 loop: CASTAGTSGGADTQYF. DNA of the CDR3: TGTGCCAGCACCGCCGGGACTAGCGGGGGAGCGGATACGCAGTATTTT.

This rearrangement joins TRBV28 to TRBJ1-2, with 7 bases matching TRBD1. The CDR3 is made up of 17 amino acids. J gave up 4 bases and V 2 bases, and 13 bases lay outside the gene matches. CDR1 and CDR2 (germline): MDHEN, SYDVKM. CDR3 residues: CASSLRGRGPLSYGYTF. CDR3 nucleotide sequence: TGTGCCAGCAGTTTAAGAGGTAGGGGGCCTCTGAGCTATGGCTACACCTTC.

The chain couples TRBV2 to TRBJ2-3; perhaps TRBD2 as D (5 bases). Deletions cut 0 bases from V and 2 bases from J, with 9 bases between. The length of the CDR3 is 15 residues. Germline loops: CDR1 SNHLY, CDR2 FYNNEI. In nucleotides, the CDR3 is TGTGCCAGCAGTGAAGCAACGGGGAACACAGATACGCAGTATTTT. Its translation is CASSEATGNTDTQYF.

This clone was recorded only once. The chain has TRBV11-2 and TRBJ2-5, with 7 bases identical to TRBD1. Unmatched junction bases numbered 4, after V lost 7 bases and J lost 2 bases. Looked up from germline, CDR1 is SGHAT and CDR2 is FQNNGV. CDR3 length: 13 amino acids. The CDR3 sequence: CASTRTGQETQYF. The DNA of the CDR3 is TGTGCCAGCACCCGGACAGGACAAGAGACCCAGTACTTC.